The source of this T cell receptor (beta chain) is a study of type 1 regulatory T cells. Study as a whole: T-allo10 is a Tr1-enriched, alloantigen-specific CD4 T cell product made in vitro.

At least ten counts were recorded for this clonotype. The antigen is undetermined. Study results and limitations: Compared with non-type 1 regulatory T cells, type 1 regulatory T cells showed a more restricted TCR repertoire.

Using its own MiXCR run on the reads, TCRdb lists one record per CDR3 protein. Seen here are about 67,000 distinct CDR3 sequences, around 49% observed once, and the top ten hold about 2%. Between the trimmed V and J ends, which lost 5 bases and 4 bases, there was a span of 7 bases. The CDR3 length is 12 residues. CDR1 is KGHDR, CDR2 SFDVKD, per germline. The material sequenced was cultured non-Tr1 T cells, either the whole culture or a sorted T cell fraction (not recorded which). V gene TRBV24-1 combines with J gene TRBJ1-1; D gene uncertain. This TCR derives from a human donor in good health. CDR3 bases: TGTGCCACCAGTGCGCCCGGCACTGAAGCTTTCTTT. It translates to CATSAPGTEAFF.